The source of this TCR beta chain is a study of regulatory T cells in long-lasting Graves disease. The CDR3 runs 11 residues. Construction of the TCR beta libraries employed iRepertoire HTBI primers in conjunction with Arm-PCR of CDR3 regions. In TCRdb, the multiplex PCR reads were re-called with MiXCR into one record per CDR3 protein. Among about 460,000 distinct CDR3 sequences listed, less than 25% were seen once. As regards this clonotype: The antigen is not known. A much larger clone differs from this one at a single base, so this may be a read error.

Study results and caveats: TRBV28, TRBJ1-2 and TRBJ2-5 were favored in persistent disease. Thyroid tissue was not studied; only peripheral blood was.

Time point noted: persistent/refractory GD, antithyroid drugs over 5 years with positive TRAb. Making the TCR library involved RNA that had been extracted from PBMCs. The chain uses TRBV12-3 or TRBV12-4 and TRBJ2-2; D is possibly TRBD1 or TRBD2 (5 bases each). The input for sequencing was peripheral blood mononuclear cells (PBMCs), taken when the disease was refractory, from a patient treated with antithyroid drugs. This TCR was recovered from a female donor with Graves disease. The CDR3 DNA sequence: TGTGCCAGCACCCAAAGTGGGGGGCTGTTTTTT. This gives the protein CASTQSGGLFF.